The present TCR beta chain was sequenced within a study of CD8 T cells in ankylosing spondylitis. One entry per CDR3 protein results from TCRdb running MiXCR on the 5' RACE reads. The table shows hundreds of thousands of distinct CDR3 sequences, with over 9.5% occurring only once. General study results and limits: There was a TCR beta motif, made of eight highly homologous variants, that appeared characteristic of ankylosing spondylitis blood.

Concerning this clonotype: What it recognizes is unknown.

The sequenced material came from blood, either unsorted or a sorted T cell fraction (not recorded which). The sequence derives from a male donor with ankylosing spondylitis.

This chain's CDR3 is CASSLTGQGDGYTF. DNA of the CDR3: TGTGCCAGCAGCTTAACAGGACAGGGGGATGGCTACACCTTC. V gene TRBV7-3 combines with J gene TRBJ1-2; 10 nucleotides align to TRBD1. CDR1 and CDR2 from the germline V gene are SGHTA and FQGTGA. V lost 0 bases and J lost 6; bases outside the gene matches: 1. CDR3 length equals 14 residues.